The rows below give T cell receptor beta chains drawn from one sample of a study of blood T cell repertoires in COVID-19. The data were produced by immunoSEQ multiplex PCR, yet TCRdb's version contains in-frame clones alone and is incomplete. The table lists around 300,000 clones, around nine tenths of them singletons. The sequencing input was peripheral blood. The receptors were sampled from a man between 45 and 60 years old with active or convalescent COVID-19. Each CDR3 is given with its conserved first and last residue. The D gene is left open where the match is weak. The size field is filled for only some rows; it gives once, few, many or a size class.

>TRBJ1-3|once|-|TRBV25-1
CASSGGEGRSIYF
TGTGCCAGCAGTGGCGGGGAAGGAAGGTCCATATATTTT
>TRBJ2-7|-|TRBD1|TRBV5-1
CASSWDRFPYEQYF
TGCGCCAGCAGCTGGGACAGGTTCCCCTACGAGCAGTACTTC
>TRBJ2-1|-|-|TRBV18
CASSPLGEGGPFSYNEQFF
TGTGCCAGCTCACCCCTCGGGGAGGGGGGACCCTTCTCCTACAATGAGCAGTTCTTC
>TRBJ2-4|few|TRBD2|TRBV28
CATREGLNIQYF
TGTGCCACGCGGGAGGGCCTGAACATTCAGTACTTC
>TRBJ1-6|once|-|TRBV3-1/TRBV3-2
CASSPSSYNSPLHF
TGTGCCAGCAGCCCGAGCTCCTATAATTCACCCCTCCACTTT
>TRBJ2-1|-|-|TRBV6-5
CASSYSGGSYNEQFF
TGTGCCAGCAGTTACTCAGGGGGCTCCTACAATGAGCAGTTCTTC
>TRBJ2-5|few|-|TRBV7-2
CASSRDRQETQYF
TGTGCCAGCAGCCGCGACAGACAAGAGACCCAGTACTTC
>TRBJ2-1|-|TRBD1|TRBV7-8
CASSFRQGYYNEQFF
TGTGCCAGCAGCTTTAGACAGGGGTATTACAATGAGCAGTTCTTC
>TRBJ1-2|few|TRBD1|TRBV5-1
CASSPGGTGSYGYTF
TGCGCCAGCAGCCCCGGAGGGACAGGGAGCTATGGCTACACCTTC
>TRBJ1-1|few|-|TRBV5-1
CASSLAVYQAFF
TGCGCCAGCAGCTTGGCCGTGTATCAAGCTTTCTTT
>TRBJ2-7|-|-|TRBV2
CASSELSYEQYF
TGTGCCAGCAGTGAACTGAGCTACGAGCAGTACTTC
>TRBJ1-2|-|-|TRBV27
CASSPRHSHGYTF
TGTGCCAGCAGTCCACGACATTCTCACGGCTACACCTTC
>TRBJ1-1|-|-|TRBV2
CASKERWNTEAFF
TGTGCCAGCAAAGAGAGGTGGAACACTGAAGCTTTCTTT
>TRBJ2-1|-|TRBD1|TRBV7-9
CASSSRGLTDNEQFF
TGTGCCAGCAGCTCCAGGGGGCTCACGGACAATGAGCAGTTCTTC
>TRBJ2-3|many|TRBD2|TRBV2
CASRIGGSGFGADTQYF
TGTGCCAGCAGGATCGGTGGTAGCGGGTTTGGGGCAGATACGCAGTATTTT
>TRBJ1-5|-|-|TRBV30
CALGTGNQPQHF
TGTGCCCTTGGAACAGGCAATCAGCCCCAGCATTTT
>TRBJ2-2|-|TRBD1|TRBV5-4
CASSLATGVAGELFF
TGTGCCAGCAGCTTGGCAACAGGGGTTGCCGGGGAGCTGTTTTTT
>TRBJ2-1|-|-|TRBV30
CAWSVMEGREQFF
TGTGCCTGGAGTGTAATGGAGGGCCGCGAGCAGTTCTTC
>TRBJ2-4|-|-|TRBV7-2
CASSLGGADLYIQYF
TGTGCCAGCAGCTTAGGCGGGGCCGATCTATACATTCAGTACTTC
>TRBJ1-1|-|-|TRBV24-1
CATMARSSNTEAFF
TGTGCCACCATGGCCAGATCCTCGAACACTGAAGCTTTCTTT
>TRBJ2-1|-|TRBD2|TRBV19
CASSIDEGSGRALAYNEQFF
TGTGCCAGTAGTATAGATGAAGGTAGCGGGAGGGCCCTCGCTTACAATGAGCAGTTCTTC
>TRBJ1-4|-|TRBD1|TRBV4-2
CASSQDGRGDEKLFF
TGTGCCAGCAGCCAAGATGGCAGGGGGGACGAAAAACTGTTTTTT
>TRBJ1-4|-|-|TRBV7-5
CARSSPGPGHEKLFF
TGTGCCAGAAGTTCGCCCGGGCCAGGGCATGAAAAACTGTTTTTT
>TRBJ2-1|-|-|TRBV27
CASTRPGYNDEQFF
TGTGCCAGCACCCGTCCAGGGTACAATGATGAGCAGTTCTTC
>TRBJ1-5|-|-|TRBV4-1
CASSQVAGSDQPQHF
TGCGCCAGCAGCCAAGTGGCAGGGTCGGATCAGCCCCAGCATTTT
>TRBJ1-1|-|-|TRBV18
CASSPPEAAEAFF
TGTGCCAGCTCACCACCGGAGGCAGCCGAAGCTTTCTTT
>TRBJ1-5|-|-|TRBV6-1
CASSAETGYSNQPQHF
TGTGCCAGCAGTGCTGAGACAGGTTATAGCAATCAGCCCCAGCATTTT
>TRBJ1-1|-|-|TRBV30
CAWSVGQVEAFF
TGTGCCTGGAGTGTGGGCCAAGTAGAAGCTTTCTTT
>TRBJ2-1|-|TRBD2|TRBV10-3
CAISGGTSDEQFF
TGTGCCATCAGTGGTGGGACTAGCGATGAGCAGTTCTTC
>TRBJ2-5|-|TRBD2|TRBV5-4
CASSPLAGVETQYF
TGTGCCAGCAGCCCTTTAGCGGGAGTGGAGACCCAGTACTTC
>TRBJ2-3|-|TRBD2|TRBV7-9
CASSLRRGAARMYF
TGTGCCAGCAGCTTACGGCGGGGGGCCGCCCGAATGTATTTT
>TRBJ2-1|-|TRBD1|TRBV4-1
CASSQDRAGGNNEQFF
TGCGCCAGCAGCCAAGATAGGGCAGGGGGAAACAATGAGCAGTTCTTC
>TRBJ2-5|-|TRBD1|TRBV5-1
CASSLGQGAGETQYF
TGCGCCAGCAGCTTGGGACAGGGGGCAGGGGAGACCCAGTACTTC
>TRBJ1-6|-|-|TRBV6-6
CASRTGSLRGNSPLHF
TGTGCCAGCAGAACCGGGTCTTTGCGGGGTAATTCACCCCTCCACTTT
>TRBJ2-7|-|TRBD1|TRBV6-2/TRBV6-3
CASSINRGYEQYF
TGTGCCAGCAGTATTAACAGGGGCTACGAGCAGTACTTC
>TRBJ2-3|-|-|TRBV7-2
CASSLVVSGTDTQYF
TGTGCCAGCAGCTTAGTAGTTAGCGGCACAGATACGCAGTATTTT
>TRBJ2-7|-|TRBD1|TRBV19
CASSIARQGGSYEQYF
TGTGCCAGTAGTATCGCAAGACAGGGGGGGTCCTACGAGCAGTACTTC
>TRBJ1-1|-|-|TRBV18
CASSETGLGRNTEAFF
TGTGCCAGCTCAGAAACAGGGTTGGGGAGAAACACTGAAGCTTTCTTT
>TRBJ2-2|-|-|TRBV7-6
CASSLGIRGTGELFF
TGTGCCAGCAGCTTAGGCATCCGGGGCACCGGGGAGCTGTTTTTT
>TRBJ2-7|-|TRBD2|TRBV6-5
CASSYSGRGYEQYF
TGTGCCAGCAGTTACTCAGGGAGGGGCTACGAGCAGTACTTC
>TRBJ1-2|-|TRBD1|TRBV7-9
CATGDRDSFRGYTF
TGTGCCACCGGAGACAGGGACTCGTTTCGCGGCTACACCTTC